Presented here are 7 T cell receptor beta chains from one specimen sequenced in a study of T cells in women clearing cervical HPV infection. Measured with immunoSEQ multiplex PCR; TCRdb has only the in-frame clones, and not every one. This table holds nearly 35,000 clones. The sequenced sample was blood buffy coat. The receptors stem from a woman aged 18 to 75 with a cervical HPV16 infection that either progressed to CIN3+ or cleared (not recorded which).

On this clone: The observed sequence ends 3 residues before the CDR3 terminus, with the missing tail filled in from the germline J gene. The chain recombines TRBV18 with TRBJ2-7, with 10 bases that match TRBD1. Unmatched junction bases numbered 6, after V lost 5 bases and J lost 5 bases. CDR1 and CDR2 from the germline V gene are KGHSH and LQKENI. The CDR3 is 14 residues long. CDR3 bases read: TGTGCCAGCTCATCCCGGGACAGGGGCCACGAG. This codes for CASSSRDRGHE. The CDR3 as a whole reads CASSSRDRGHEQYF.

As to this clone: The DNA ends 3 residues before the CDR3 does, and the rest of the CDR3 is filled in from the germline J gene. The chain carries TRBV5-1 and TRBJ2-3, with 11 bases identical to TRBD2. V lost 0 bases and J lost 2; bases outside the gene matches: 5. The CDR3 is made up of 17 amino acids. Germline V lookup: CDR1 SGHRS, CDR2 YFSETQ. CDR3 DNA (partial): TGCGCCAGCAGCTTGGTGGGGACTAGCGGACACACAGATACG. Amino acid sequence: CASSLVGTSGHTDT. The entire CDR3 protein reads CASSLVGTSGHTDTQYF. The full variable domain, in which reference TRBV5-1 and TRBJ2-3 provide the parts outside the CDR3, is KAGVTQTPRYLIKTRGQQVTLSCSPISGHRSVSWYQQTPGQGLQFLFEYFSETQRNKGNFPGRFSGRQFSNSRSEMNVSTLELGDSALYLCASSLVGTSGHTDTQYFGPGTRLTVL.

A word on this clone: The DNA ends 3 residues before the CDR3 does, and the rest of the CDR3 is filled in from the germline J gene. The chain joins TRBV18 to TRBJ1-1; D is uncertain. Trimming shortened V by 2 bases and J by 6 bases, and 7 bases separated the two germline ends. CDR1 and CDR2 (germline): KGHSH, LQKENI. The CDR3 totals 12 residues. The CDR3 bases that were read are TGTGCCAGCTCACCATATGTAGCTGAA. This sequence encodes CASSPYVAE. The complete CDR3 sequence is CASSPYVAEAFF.

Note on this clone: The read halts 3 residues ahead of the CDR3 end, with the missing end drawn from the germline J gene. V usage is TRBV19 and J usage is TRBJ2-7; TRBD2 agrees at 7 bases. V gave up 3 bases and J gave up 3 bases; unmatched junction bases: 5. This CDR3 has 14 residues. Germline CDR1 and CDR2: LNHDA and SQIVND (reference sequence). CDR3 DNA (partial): TGTGCCAGTAGTATGGCCCGGACTAGCTACGAG. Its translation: CASSMARTSYE. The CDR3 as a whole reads CASSMARTSYEQYF. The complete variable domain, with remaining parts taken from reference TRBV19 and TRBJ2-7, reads DGGITQSPKYLFRKEGQNVTLSCEQNLNHDAMYWYRQDPGQGLRLIYYSQIVNDFQKGDIAEGYSVSREKKESFPLTVTSAQKNPTAFYLCASSMARTSYEQYFGPGTRLTVT.

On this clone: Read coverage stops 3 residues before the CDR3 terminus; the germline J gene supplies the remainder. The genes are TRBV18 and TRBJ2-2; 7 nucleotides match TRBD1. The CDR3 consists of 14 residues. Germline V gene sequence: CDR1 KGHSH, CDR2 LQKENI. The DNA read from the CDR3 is TGTGCCAGCTCACTCACAGGGGTTGGGGAAAAG. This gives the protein CASSLTGVGEK. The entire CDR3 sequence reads CASSLTGVGEKLFF.

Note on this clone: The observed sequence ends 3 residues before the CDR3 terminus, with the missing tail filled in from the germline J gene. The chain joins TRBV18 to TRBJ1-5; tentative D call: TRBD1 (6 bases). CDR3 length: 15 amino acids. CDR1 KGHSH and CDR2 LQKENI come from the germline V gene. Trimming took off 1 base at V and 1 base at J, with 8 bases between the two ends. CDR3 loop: CASSPRGTSNQPQHF. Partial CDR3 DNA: TGTGCCAGCTCACCACGGGGGACAAGCAATCAGCCC.

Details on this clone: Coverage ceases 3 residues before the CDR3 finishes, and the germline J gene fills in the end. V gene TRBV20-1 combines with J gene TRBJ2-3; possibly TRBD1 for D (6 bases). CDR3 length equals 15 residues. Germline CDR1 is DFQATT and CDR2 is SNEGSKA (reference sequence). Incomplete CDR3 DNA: TGCAGTGCTCTGAACCCCGCGAGACAGGAAGAGACG. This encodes CSALNPARQEET. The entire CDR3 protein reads CSALNPARQEETQYF.